These 30 T cell receptor beta chains came from one sample sequenced in a study of CXCR3-negative and CXCR3-positive naive CD8 T cells. cDNA libraries for TRB were generated by 5' RACE incorporating UMI labels. From its re-call of the 5' RACE reads, TCRdb lists each CDR3 protein once, without DNA. The data show fewer than 80,000 distinct CDR3 sequences, and the top ten clones hold 3.5% to 5.5%. Sequencing was carried out using naive CXCR3- CD8+ T cells from blood. Subset reported: CD45RO-CCR7+CD27+CD95- naive CD8+ T cells lacking CXCR3 (TNR3-). These receptors were obtained from a human donor in good health. Some clones in this sample may be carry-over from other donors' samples.

The chain couples TRBV21-1 to TRBJ2-1; TCRdb's D gene call, TRBD1, goes unchecked for lack of DNA. TRBV21-1 is a recognized pseudogene. The CDR3 runs 16 residues. CDR3 amino acids: CASTHETGGSYNEQFF.

CDR3 loop: CASSFIDNQETQYF. V gene TRBV28 combines with J gene TRBJ2-5. CDR3 length equals 14 residues. Germline-derived CDR1 and CDR2 are MDHEN and SYDVKM.

This chain uses TRBV7-9 with TRBJ2-7. The CDR3 consists of 15 residues. The V gene's germline CDR1 is SEHNR and CDR2 FQNEAQ (reference sequence). CDR3 loop: CASIPTAEASYEQYF.

V is TRBV29-1 and J is TRBJ1-1. Germline V gene sequence: CDR1 SQVTM, CDR2 ANQGSEA. The CDR3 is made up of 12 amino acids. The CDR3 sequence: CSVDGRVTEAFF. The variable domain in full, completed from reference TRBV29-1 and TRBJ1-1, reads SAVISQKPSRDICQRGTSLTIQCQVDSQVTMMFWYRQQPGQSLTLIATANQGSEATYESGFVIDKFPISRPNLTFSTLTVSNMSPEDSSIYLCSVDGRVTEAFFGQGTRLTVV.

V is TRBV5-1 and J is TRBJ2-7; the TCRdb call, TRBD1, lacks DNA for checking. The CDR3 has 13 amino acids. Germline-derived CDR1 and CDR2 are SGHRS and YFSETQ. This CDR3 is CASSLQGSVEQYF. The variable domain in full, with the rest retrieved from reference TRBV5-1 and TRBJ2-7, is KAGVTQTPRYLIKTRGQQVTLSCSPISGHRSVSWYQQTPGQGLQFLFEYFSETQRNKGNFPGRFSGRQFSNSRSEMNVSTLELGDSALYLCASSLQGSVEQYFGPGTRLTVT.

V gene TRBV14 combines with J gene TRBJ2-7; no DNA is available, so the TRBD1 call from TCRdb remains unchecked. The CDR3 is 12 amino acids. CDR1 and CDR2 (germline): SGHDN, FVKESK. Here the CDR3 reads CASSRDGYEQYF.

CDR3 in amino acids: CAGTLAGELFF. The chain joins TRBV7-9 to TRBJ2-2; TCRdb's assignment of TRBD1 cannot be checked, as there is no DNA. Germline V gene sequence: CDR1 SEHNR, CDR2 FQNEAQ (reference sequence). The CDR3 loop spans 11 amino acids.

The chain joins TRBV19 to TRBJ1-1; lacking DNA, the TRBD1 call made by TCRdb goes unchecked. Germline V gene data show CDR1 as LNHDA and CDR2 as SQIVND (reference sequence). The CDR3 is 13 residues long. This chain's CDR3 is CASSLVGGPEAFF.

The J gene is TRBJ2-7, the V gene TRBV12-3 or TRBV12-4; TCRdb calls TRBD1, which cannot be checked without DNA. The CDR3 is made up of 13 amino acids. The chain's CDR3 is CASSAGELDEQYF.

This chain uses TRBV29-1 with TRBJ2-2; TCRdb proposes TRBD1, but this gene call is untestable without DNA. The germline gives CDR1 SQVTM, CDR2 ANQGSEA. The CDR3 spans 13 residues. CDR3 in amino acids: CSGRDSETGELFF.

This rearrangement joins TRBV4-2 to TRBJ2-5; the D gene TCRdb calls, TRBD2, cannot be checked with no DNA. Germline V gene sequence: CDR1 LGHNA, CDR2 YNFKEQ. The CDR3 is 15 residues long. The CDR3 spells CASSLQRGGDETQYF.

The CDR3: CASSGTSLNNEQFF. The genes are TRBV27 and TRBJ2-1; no DNA is available, so the TRBD2 call from TCRdb remains unchecked. Germline CDR1 MNHEY, CDR2 SMNVEV (reference sequence). CDR3 length: 14 residues.

The chain joins TRBV13 to TRBJ2-7. There are 14 residues in the CDR3. In germline, CDR1 is PRHDT, CDR2 FYEKMQ (reference sequence). CDR3 in amino acids: CASSLGAKHYEQYF.

The chain employs TRBV15 and TRBJ2-5. Per germline, CDR1 LNHNV and CDR2 YYDKDF (reference sequence). The CDR3 spans 15 residues. The CDR3 region is CATRRDLEPQETQYF.

The rearrangement uses TRBV7-2 and TRBJ2-3; TCRdb's assignment of TRBD1 cannot be checked, as there is no DNA. Germline V gene data show CDR1 as SGHTA and CDR2 as FQGNSA. This CDR3 has 13 residues. This chain's CDR3 is CASRSGATDTQYF.

This chain uses TRBV4-1 with TRBJ2-1; TCRdb selects TRBD1, and the lack of DNA leaves this call unchecked. The V gene's germline CDR1 is MGHRA and CDR2 YSYEKL. This CDR3 has 16 residues. CDR3 amino acids: CASSQDQAGGRYEQFF.

The chain couples TRBV7-9 to TRBJ2-7. This CDR3 spans 14 amino acids. Germline-derived CDR1 and CDR2 are SEHNR and FQNEAQ (reference sequence). The CDR3 region is CASSASASSYEQYF.

This sequence joins TRBV7-6 and TRBJ1-1; TCRdb selects TRBD1, and the lack of DNA leaves this call unchecked. The CDR3 contains 14 residues. In germline, CDR1 is SGHVS, CDR2 FNYEAQ. The CDR3 here is CASSLGTYGTEAFF. The full variable domain, rest sourced from reference TRBV7-6 and TRBJ1-1, is GAGVSQSPRYKVTKRGQDVALRCDPISGHVSLYWYRQALGQGPEFLTYFNYEAQQDKSGLPNDRFSAERPEGSISTLTIQRTEQRDSAMYRCASSLGTYGTEAFFGQGTRLTVV.

The chain uses TRBV7-2 and TRBJ2-5; TCRdb designates TRBD1, a call that cannot be tested without DNA. The CDR3 extends over 21 amino acids. Per the germline V gene, CDR1 is SGHTA and CDR2 is FQGNSA. CDR3 region: CASSLYGSPIYRGAGLETQYF.

The chain employs TRBV7-9 and TRBJ1-5; the D gene TCRdb calls, TRBD1, cannot be checked with no DNA. CDR1 and CDR2 (germline): SEHNR, FQNEAQ (reference sequence). The CDR3 runs 15 residues. The CDR3 loop is CASSSDREGNQPQHF.

This rearrangement joins TRBV7-8 to TRBJ1-3. The CDR3 extends over 17 amino acids. Germline V gene lookup returns CDR1 SGHVS and CDR2 FQNEAQ. This CDR3 is CASSLEHYIRSGNTIYF.

The chain is built from TRBV2 and TRBJ1-1; the D gene TCRdb calls, TRBD1, cannot be checked with no DNA. This CDR3 comprises 14 residues. The germline V gene has CDR1 SNHLY and CDR2 FYNNEI. The CDR3 loop is CASSETVGGTEAFF.

This chain links TRBV15 with TRBJ1-1. Germline lookup yields CDR1 LNHNV and CDR2 YYDKDF (reference sequence). CDR3 size: 16 residues. CDR3 protein: CATSRESFRLTTEAFF.

The chain carries TRBV2 and TRBJ2-7; TCRdb calls TRBD1, which cannot be checked without DNA. The length of the CDR3 is 12 residues. Germline CDR1 reads SNHLY; CDR2 reads FYNNEI. CDR3 loop: CASQGAPYEQYF. The complete variable domain, with remaining parts taken from reference TRBV2 and TRBJ2-7, reads EPEVTQTPSHQVTQMGQEVILRCVPISNHLYFYWYRQILGQKVEFLVSFYNNEISEKSEIFDDQFSVERPDGSNFTLKIRSTKLEDSAMYFCASQGAPYEQYFGPGTRLTVT.

V usage is TRBV29-1 and J usage is TRBJ2-3; TCRdb's D gene call, TRBD1, goes unchecked for lack of DNA. The V gene's germline CDR1 is SQVTM and CDR2 ANQGSEA. This CDR3 contains 13 residues. CDR3 sequence reads: CSGLTGDGDTQYF.

CDR3 protein: CASSYEVGQNYYGYTF. V is TRBV6-2 or TRBV6-3 and J is TRBJ1-2; TCRdb proposes TRBD1, but this gene call is untestable without DNA. From germline, CDR1 is MNHEY and CDR2 SVGEGT. The CDR3 loop spans 16 amino acids.

The chain combines TRBV7-9 with TRBJ2-5; lacking DNA, the TRBD1 call made by TCRdb goes unchecked. Germline V gene lookup returns CDR1 SEHNR and CDR2 FQNEAQ (reference sequence). The CDR3 has 15 residues. CDR3 sequence reads: CASSPPGGYQETQYF. Full variable domain (remainder filled in from reference TRBV7-9 and TRBJ2-5): DTGVSQNPRHKITKRGQNVTFRCDPISEHNRLYWYRQTLGQGPEFLTYFQNEAQLEKSRLLSDRFSAERPKGSFSTLEIQRTEQGDSAMYLCASSPPGGYQETQYFGPGTRLLVL.

The genes are TRBV6-2 or TRBV6-3 and TRBJ2-7. CDR3 size: 14 residues. Germline V gives CDR1 MNHEY, CDR2 SVGEGT. This chain's CDR3 is CASSYSTSAHEQYF.

The chain has TRBV30 and TRBJ2-4; absent DNA, TCRdb's TRBD1 call cannot be checked. Germline CDR1 reads GTSNPN; CDR2 reads SVGIG (reference sequence). CDR3 length: 17 residues. CDR3 sequence reads: CAWSAPDRVGAKNIQYF.

The chain joins TRBV7-9 to TRBJ2-1; TCRdb's assignment of TRBD1 cannot be checked, as there is no DNA. The CDR3 has 17 amino acids. Germline V gene sequence: CDR1 SEHNR, CDR2 FQNEAQ (reference sequence). CDR3 residues: CASSSRPGHQLYNEQFF.